This T cell receptor beta chain was sequenced in a study of regulatory and conventional T cells in RAG deficiency. Study-wide results and limits: Control T-cell subsets had markedly higher Shannon entropy and lower Simpson indices than RAG-deficient patients. Compared with controls, unique Treg TCR beta sequences dropped around 90-fold in Omenn syndrome and CID/AS.

This table comes from immunoSEQ multiplex PCR, and its TCRdb copy is limited to in-frame clones, with some not included. Here the sample spans about 30,000 clones, more than 80% being singletons. Looked up from germline, CDR1 is WNHNN and CDR2 is SYGVQD (reference sequence). The CDR3 totals 15 residues. The trim removed 5 bases at V and 5 bases at J, leaving 10 bases unmatched. With respect to this clone: Its target is not known.

This sample was shared with a second study, whose subject was regulatory T cells. That paper adds: The PCR used 52 TRBV and 13 TRBJ primers. Regulatory T cells showed the strongest V-J pair restriction and V/J gene skewing among patient repertoires.

Sample: CD8+ T cells sorted from blood. The receptor comes from a human donor in good health. The J gene is TRBJ2-7, the V gene TRBV10-1, with 9 bases matching TRBD2. CDR3 bases: TGCGCCAGCAGTCCGCTGGCGGGGGGGCCCAACGAGCAGTACTTC. Translation gives CASSPLAGGPNEQYF.